This T cell receptor beta chain is from a study of T cells in Graves' hyperthyroidism and ophthalmopathy. Looking at the study overall: Peripheral blood was collected at initial diagnosis, before any treatment. Broader study findings: Using 13 V-J features, a model discriminated ophthalmopathy from stable hyperthyroidism.

Regarding this clonotype: The target antigen is unknown. This clone may be a read error of a much larger clone one base away.

Template material for amplifying TCR beta CDR3 regions consisted of RNA transcripts. The TCR CDR3 was amplified in a first-round RT-PCR using the HTBI primer set. A single record per CDR3 protein comes from TCRdb applying MiXCR to the multiplex PCR reads. The sample has almost 600,000 distinct CDR3 sequences, approximately 15% seen once. The CDR3 runs 17 residues. Germline CDR1 is SGHRS and CDR2 is YFSETQ. Patients aged 18 to 65 had newly diagnosed hyperthyroidism that had lasted under 2 months. Orbital computed tomography, thyroid ultrasound, serum thyroxine and TRAb, and clinical symptoms together informed the diagnoses.

The material sequenced was blood. This TCR derives from a woman in her 30s with Graves' hyperthyroidism that later progressed to Graves' ophthalmopathy. The chain links TRBV5-1 to TRBJ2-1; 8 positions agree with TRBD2. CDR3 residues: CASGLGDLAGSYNEQFF. CDR3 nucleotide sequence: TGCGCCAGCGGCTTGGGGGATCTAGCGGGTTCCTACAATGAGCAGTTCTTC.